These T cell receptor beta chains were read from a single sample in a study of blood T cell repertoires in COVID-19. This table comes from immunoSEQ multiplex PCR, and its TCRdb copy is limited to in-frame clones, with some not included. The data contain about 250,000 clones, approximately 90% of them seen just once; the ten biggest clones take up about 5.9%. The specimen was peripheral blood. These receptors were collected from a woman aged 25 to 39 with COVID-19, enrolled during active disease. Both conserved end residues are part of each CDR3. A D gene is named only where the DNA matches it firmly. The size of a clone is reported for some rows only, either as once, few or many, or as a class for expanded clones.

v_call	j_call	clone_size	d_call	cdr3_nt	cdr3_aa
TRBV9	TRBJ2-7	-	-	TGTGCCAGCAGCGTAGGCCTATCGGGTTACGAGCAGTACTTC	CASSVGLSGYEQYF
TRBV18	TRBJ1-5	-	-	TGTGCCAGCTCATCAAGTATACAGGGAAATCAGCCCCAGCATTTT	CASSSSIQGNQPQHF
TRBV19	TRBJ2-7	-	TRBD1	TGTGCCAGTAGTATATACCCACAGGGGAACTCCTACGAGCAGTACTTC	CASSIYPQGNSYEQYF
TRBV5-1	TRBJ1-1	-	-	TGCGCCAGCAGCGGAAACCTGGGGGACACTGAAGTTTTCTTT	CASSGNLGDTEVFF
TRBV5-4	TRBJ2-5	-	TRBD2	TGTGCCAGCAGCCGGGGGCTACTAGCGGGGGGCCCAGAGACCCAGTACTTC	CASSRGLLAGGPETQYF
TRBV4-1	TRBJ1-5	few	-	TGCGCCAGCAGCCAAGATCTATCAGGGTCCAATCAGCCCCAGCATTTT	CASSQDLSGSNQPQHF
TRBV15	TRBJ2-3	-	TRBD2	TGTGCCACCAGCAGAGATAAGAGTGGTGGGCGGGGGGATACGCAGTATTTT	CATSRDKSGGRGDTQYF
TRBV24-1	TRBJ2-6	once	TRBD1	TGTGCCACCAGTGATCCCGGGACAGGGGGCTCTGGGGCCAACGTCCTGACTTTC	CATSDPGTGGSGANVLTF
TRBV6-5	TRBJ1-2	-	TRBD1	TGTGCCAGCAGTTACTCGCAGGGGGAAGCTAACTATGGCTACACCTTC	CASSYSQGEANYGYTF
TRBV28	TRBJ1-6	-	-	TGTGCCAGCAGATCCACTCGGGGAAGTCCCTATAATTCACCCCTCCACTTT	CASRSTRGSPYNSPLHF
TRBV28	TRBJ2-4	-	-	TGTGCCAGCAGTGGCCCCATAAAGGAGGCCAAAAACATTCAGTACTTC	CASSGPIKEAKNIQYF
TRBV28	TRBJ2-5	-	TRBD1	TGTGCCAGCAGTTTTGGGACAGGAGCCCAAGAGACCCAGTACTTC	CASSFGTGAQETQYF
TRBV28	TRBJ1-6	few	TRBD1	TGTGCCAGCAGTACCCTTCAGGGGGCTCGAAATTCACCCCTCCACTTT	CASSTLQGARNSPLHF
TRBV27	TRBJ2-3	-	-	TGTGCCAGCAGTTTATCAGCAACCAGGGGGGGCACAGATACGCAGTATTTT	CASSLSATRGGTDTQYF
TRBV4-1	TRBJ2-2	-	TRBD2	TGCGCCAGCAGCCGCCCACCGACTAGCGGGGGGGCTACCACCGGGGAGCTGTTTTTT	CASSRPPTSGGATTGELFF
TRBV7-8	TRBJ1-2	-	-	TGTGCCAGCAGCCCCCGGACAGACCTTAACTATGGCTACACCTTC	CASSPRTDLNYGYTF
TRBV10-1	TRBJ2-1	-	-	TGCGCCAGCAGTGCATTAAGAGACACCCGATACAATGAGCAGTTCTTC	CASSALRDTRYNEQFF
TRBV3-1/TRBV3-2	TRBJ2-3	-	TRBD2	TGTGCCAGCAGCCCTCTTCTAGCGGGGGGGAGCACAGATACGCAGTATTTT	CASSPLLAGGSTDTQYF
TRBV6-5	TRBJ1-1	-	TRBD1	TGTGCCAGCAGTTACGGGGACAGGGGGCGGGGAGCTTTCTTT	CASSYGDRGRGAFF
TRBV15	TRBJ2-3	-	-	TGTGCCACCAGCATCCTTCCCCTGACAGATACGCAGTATTTT	CATSILPLTDTQYF
TRBV6-2/TRBV6-3	TRBJ1-5	once	-	TGTGCCAGCAGTTACTCGGTTAGCAGGGCGTATCAGCCCCAGCATTTT	CASSYSVSRAYQPQHF
TRBV11-3	TRBJ2-3	-	-	TGTGCCAGCAGGGGAAGGAGGTTCCTTAGCGGACGAGACACAGATACGCAGTATTTT	CASRGRRFLSGRDTDTQYF
TRBV9	TRBJ2-2	-	TRBD2	TGTGCCAGCAGCACCCGACTAGCGGGAGTACTGAACACCGGGGAGCTGTTTTTT	CASSTRLAGVLNTGELFF
TRBV7-9	TRBJ2-3	once	-	TGTGCCAGCAGCTTAGTGGGCACCTACACCACAGATACGCAGTATTTT	CASSLVGTYTTDTQYF
TRBV9	TRBJ2-7	-	-	TGTGCCAGCAGCGTAGACCCGAGGGTTAATTCCTACGAGCAGTACTTC	CASSVDPRVNSYEQYF
TRBV28	TRBJ2-2	-	TRBD1	TGTGCCAGCATTCAAGACAGGGGGCATAGCACCGGGGAGCTGTTTTTT	CASIQDRGHSTGELFF
TRBV29-1	TRBJ1-1	-	-	TGCAGCGTTGGAAAGAGACAGGAGTTGAACACTGAAGCTTTCTTT	CSVGKRQELNTEAFF
TRBV13	TRBJ2-2	-	TRBD2	TGTGCCAGCAGCTTAAGGACTAGCGGAGCGAGCACCGGGGAGCTGTTTTTT	CASSLRTSGASTGELFF
TRBV6-2/TRBV6-3	TRBJ1-2	-	-	TGTGCCAGCAGTTATGGCAGGCCTAACTATGGCTACACCTTC	CASSYGRPNYGYTF
TRBV3-1/TRBV3-2	TRBJ2-7	-	TRBD1	TGTGCCAGCAGCCAAGTCACAGGGGCCAACGAGCAGTACTTC	CASSQVTGANEQYF
TRBV27	TRBJ2-5	-	TRBD1	TGTGCCAGCAGATCGGGACAGCGAGAAGAGACCCAGTACTTC	CASRSGQREETQYF
TRBV29-1	TRBJ1-1	-	-	TGCAGCGTTGAATGGGCGACGGTACCATCCATGAACACTGAAGCTTTCTTT	CSVEWATVPSMNTEAFF
TRBV7-8	TRBJ1-2	-	TRBD1	TGTGCCAGCAGCTTAGCCAGGGGGCAGGGCTATGGCTACACCTTC	CASSLARGQGYGYTF
TRBV27	TRBJ2-3	once	-	TGTGCCAGCAGTTTACGAGCGACAGATACGCAGTATTTT	CASSLRATDTQYF
TRBV12-3/TRBV12-4	TRBJ1-6	-	-	TGTGCCAGCAGTGCCGGGGGATTTTCACCCCTCCACTTT	CASSAGGFSPLHF
TRBV11-3	TRBJ1-1	-	TRBD1	TGTGCCAGCAGCTTAGGGTGGGGACAGGGGGCGTCTGAAGCTTTCTTT	CASSLGWGQGASEAFF
TRBV2	TRBJ2-1	-	TRBD2	TGTGCCAGCAGTGGGGGACTAGCGGGAGCCGTCAATGAGCAGTTCTTC	CASSGGLAGAVNEQFF
TRBV4-3	TRBJ2-3	-	TRBD2	TGCGCCAGCAGCCAAGATTGGGATAGCGGGAGGTTAGATACGCAGTATTTT	CASSQDWDSGRLDTQYF
TRBV5-1	TRBJ1-1	-	TRBD1	TGCGCCAGCAGCCCGGAGGGGGCTAGGGACACTGAAGCTTTCTTT	CASSPEGARDTEAFF
TRBV4-3	TRBJ1-2	-	TRBD1	TGCGCCAGCAGAGGACAGGGGGATAACTATGGCTACACCTTC	CASRGQGDNYGYTF
TRBV19	TRBJ1-6	-	TRBD1	TGTGCCAGTAGCGACATCGGACAGGGGTCATCTTGGTCACCCCTCCACTTT	CASSDIGQGSSWSPLHF
TRBV9	TRBJ2-3	-	-	TGTGCCAGCAGCCAAGCTTCTAGGAGCACAGATACGCAGTATTTT	CASSQASRSTDTQYF
TRBV19	TRBJ1-1	few	TRBD1	TGTGCCAGTAGGTCCCGACAGGGGGAGGCCACTGAAGCTTTCTTT	CASRSRQGEATEAFF
TRBV28	TRBJ2-2	-	-	TGTGCCAGCAGAGTAGTGGCAGGGTCGGCCGGGGAGCTGTTTTTT	CASRVVAGSAGELFF
TRBV5-4	TRBJ1-1	-	-	TGTGCCAGCAGCTTGCGCAGGGAGAACACTGAAGCTTTCTTT	CASSLRRENTEAFF
TRBV4-1	TRBJ1-1	once	TRBD1	TGCGCCAGCAGCCAAGAAAGGACAGGGGGCGCTGAAGCTTTCTTT	CASSQERTGGAEAFF
TRBV27	TRBJ2-2	-	TRBD2	TGTGCCAGCAGTTTATTAGCGGGGGGGACGAACACCGGGGAGCTGTTTTTT	CASSLLAGGTNTGELFF
TRBV29-1	TRBJ1-1	once	-	TGCAGCGTGGGGCGTAGTTTCGTGAACACTGAAGCTTTCTTT	CSVGRSFVNTEAFF
TRBV6-5	TRBJ2-1	-	TRBD2	TGTGCCAGCAGGGGACTAGCCCACAATGAGCAGTTCTTC	CASRGLAHNEQFF
TRBV18	TRBJ2-7	once	TRBD2	TGTGCCAGCTCACCACCGGGACTACCTTCCTACGAGCAGTACTTC	CASSPPGLPSYEQYF
TRBV12-3/TRBV12-4	TRBJ1-5	-	TRBD1	TGTGCCAGCAGCCGGGACAGTCCCGAGCCCCAGCATTTT	CASSRDSPEPQHF
TRBV3-1/TRBV3-2	TRBJ2-4	once	-	TGTGCCAGCAGCCATCGACAGGTAGCCAAAAACATTCAGTACTTC	CASSHRQVAKNIQYF
TRBV5-1	TRBJ2-1	once	TRBD2	TGCGCCAGCAGCCCGGCGGCTAGCGGGAGCTCCGGGAACAATGAGCAGTTCTTC	CASSPAASGSSGNNEQFF
TRBV6-5	TRBJ1-1	few	TRBD1	TGTGCCAGCAGTTACTCCCGACAGGGTATGTCTGAAGCTTTCTTT	CASSYSRQGMSEAFF
TRBV18	TRBJ1-1	-	-	TGTGCCAGCTCACCACCCGTGACAGCAAACACTGAAGCTTTCTTT	CASSPPVTANTEAFF
TRBV5-1	TRBJ2-1	-	TRBD1	TGCGCCAGCAGCATGGGACAGGGGGCGCGGAATGAGCAGTTCTTC	CASSMGQGARNEQFF